This T cell receptor (beta chain) was captured by sequencing in a study of blood T cell repertoires in COVID-19. About the research overall: Whether acute or convalescent, the COVID-19 samples came from the United States, Italy and Spain.

Per the germline V gene, CDR1 is SGDLS and CDR2 is YYNGEE. The CDR3 is 14 amino acids. Trimming cost V 2 bases and J 2 bases, with 11 bases left between them. TCRdb keeps only in-frame clones here, not all; method: immunoSEQ multiplex PCR. The sample shows fewer than 350,000 clones, around 89% of them seen only once. Patients from Seattle were sampled longitudinally, starting during active infection. Material for sequencing was peripheral blood. The clonotype originates from a woman younger than 45 with COVID-19, enrolled during active disease. This chain joins TRBV9 and TRBJ2-7; D may be TRBD2 (6 bases). The CDR3 DNA reads as TGTGCCAGCAGCGTGGGCGGGACTGCCTACGAGCAGTACTTC. This gives the protein CASSVGGTAYEQYF. Full variable domain (rest looked up from reference TRBV9 and TRBJ2-7): DSGVTQTPKHLITATGQRVTLRCSPRSGDLSVYWYQQSLDQGLQFLIQYYNGEERAKGNILERFSAQQFPDLHSELNLSSLELGDSALYFCASSVGGTAYEQYFGPGTRLTVT.